The clone carrying this T cell receptor beta chain is categorized as medium-sized. TCRdb re-derived calls from the PCR reads in MiXCR, one entry per CDR3 protein. The sample includes under 100,000 distinct CDR3 sequences, around half of them seen just once. Germline CDR1 and CDR2: KGHDR and SFDVKD. V dropped 2 bases and J dropped 0 bases, with 8 bases sitting between them. This CDR3 has 15 residues. The entry originates in a study of CDR3 diversity in severe acne. The clonotype was recovered from a male donor in good health, serving as a control. The chain joins TRBV24-1 to TRBJ2-3; the D call may be TRBD1 or TRBD2 (5 bases each). The sequencing input was blood. The CDR3 DNA reads TGTGCCACCAGTGATTCTTGGGACAGCACAGATACGCAGTATTTT. Translated, it gives CATSDSWDSTDTQYF.